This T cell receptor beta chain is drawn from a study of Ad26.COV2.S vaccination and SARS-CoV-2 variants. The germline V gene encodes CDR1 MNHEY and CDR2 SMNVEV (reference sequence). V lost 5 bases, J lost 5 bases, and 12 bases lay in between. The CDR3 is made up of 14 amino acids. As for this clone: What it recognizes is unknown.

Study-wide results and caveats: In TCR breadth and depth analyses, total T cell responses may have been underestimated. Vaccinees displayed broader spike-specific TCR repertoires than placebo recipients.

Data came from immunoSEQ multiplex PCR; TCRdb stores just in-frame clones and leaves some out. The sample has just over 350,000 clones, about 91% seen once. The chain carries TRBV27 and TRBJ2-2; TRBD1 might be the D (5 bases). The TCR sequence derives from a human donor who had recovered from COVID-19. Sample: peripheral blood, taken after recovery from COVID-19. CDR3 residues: CASSVRTKTGELFF. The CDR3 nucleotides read TGTGCCAGCAGTGTCCGGACAAAAACCGGGGAGCTGTTTTTT.